Shown below are 15 T cell receptor beta chains from a single sample sequenced in a study of blood T cell repertoires in COVID-19. Produced via immunoSEQ multiplex PCR; TCRdb's table is partial and in-frame only. The sample lists about 440,000 clones; 88% were seen once. The sequenced material came from peripheral blood. These receptors were obtained from a woman in her forties or fifties with COVID-19, enrolled during active disease.

The chain recombines TRBV5-1 with TRBJ1-5, with a possible D match to TRBD1 (6 bases). Germline lookup yields CDR1 SGHRS and CDR2 YFSETQ. This CDR3 contains 15 residues. Trimming took 2 bases from V and 0 from J, leaving 9 bases between them. The CDR3 loop is CASSFTGSSNQPQHF. CDR3 bases: TGCGCCAGCAGCTTCACAGGGTCTAGCAATCAGCCCCAGCATTTT.

This sequence joins TRBV7-2 and TRBJ2-7; tentatively, D is TRBD2 (6 bases). The CDR3 is made up of 14 amino acids. Per the germline V gene, CDR1 is SGHTA and CDR2 is FQGNSA. V was trimmed by 7 bases and J by 2 bases, leaving 15 bases between them. Written as DNA, the CDR3 is TGTGCCAGCACCGAACGACTAGTTCCCTACGAGCAGTACTTC. It codes for CASTERLVPYEQYF. Filled out from reference TRBV7-2 and TRBJ2-7, the complete variable domain reads GAGVSQSPSNKVTEKGKDVELRCDPISGHTALYWYRQSLGQGLEFLIYFQGNSAPDKSGLPSDRFSAERTGGSVSTLTIQRTQQEDSAVYLCASTERLVPYEQYFGPGTRLTVT.

The chain is built from TRBV9 and TRBJ2-3; 7 bases are a match to TRBD1. Unmatched junction bases numbered 4, after V lost 0 bases and J lost 3 bases. Per germline, CDR1 SGDLS and CDR2 YYNGEE. The CDR3 covers 15 residues. The CDR3 DNA reads as TGTGCCAGCAGCGTAGAACAGGGGCGGACAGATACGCAGTATTTT. Protein product: CASSVEQGRTDTQYF.

V usage is TRBV6-6 and J usage is TRBJ2-7; a possible D gene is TRBD1 (6 bases). V was trimmed by 5 bases and J by 7 bases, leaving 9 bases between them. The V gene's germline CDR1 is MNHNY and CDR2 SVGAGI (reference sequence). The CDR3 sequence is 11 residues long. The DNA of the CDR3 is TGTGCCAGCAGTCCGCAGGGGGAGCAGTACTTC. Encoded protein: CASSPQGEQYF.

The V gene is TRBV19, the J gene TRBJ2-3; 11 bases align to TRBD2. The CDR3 is 16 amino acids. V lost 8 bases, J lost 4 bases, and 11 bases stayed unmatched. Germline V gene sequence: CDR1 LNHDA, CDR2 SQIVND (reference sequence). The DNA for the CDR3 is TGTGCCAGTCGGGTCACCGGGACTAGCGGCCCAGATACGCAGTATTTT. Amino acids: CASRVTGTSGPDTQYF.

The V and J genes are TRBV6-6 and TRBJ2-1; D remains unclear. Germline V gene sequence: CDR1 MNHNY, CDR2 SVGAGI (reference sequence). Trimming took off 5 bases at V and 8 bases at J, with 25 bases between the two ends. This CDR3 is 17 amino acids long. The CDR3 DNA sequence: TGTGCCAGCAGTCCCCGGGTCCTGGCGGTACAAAGTTATGAGCAGTTCTTC. Translating gives CASSPRVLAVQSYEQFF.

This clone was found once. Other DNA sequences from this sample encode an identical CDR3 as well. The chain joins TRBV6-4 to TRBJ1-5, with D perhaps TRBD1 (6 bases). Germline V gene data show CDR1 as MRHNA and CDR2 as SNTAGT. Trimming stripped 3 bases from V and 5 bases from J, with 8 bases between. The CDR3 has 13 amino acids. CDR3 DNA sequence: TGTGCCAGCAGTGAACAGGGCGATCAGCCCCAGCATTTT. As protein: CASSEQGDQPQHF.

The genes are TRBV19 and TRBJ1-2; D may be TRBD1 (6 bases). The V gene's germline CDR1 is LNHDA and CDR2 SQIVND (reference sequence). The CDR3 is 15 amino acids. Trimming cost V 5 bases and J 6 bases, with 19 bases left between them. The DNA of the CDR3 is TGTGCCAGTAGTCCCGGACAGTTTGGCTTGAATGGCTACACCTTC. Amino acids: CASSPGQFGLNGYTF.

Turning to this clone: At one end the junction does not follow the germline gene, possibly because of a read error. The CDR3 loop reads CASSPLNRDEQYF. The CDR3 nucleotides read TGTGCCAGCTCCCCACTAAACAGGGACGAGCAGTACTTC. The chain recombines TRBV18 with TRBJ2-7, with D maybe TRBD1 (6 bases). The CDR3 has 13 amino acids. Per the germline V gene, CDR1 is KGHSH and CDR2 is LQKENI.

This clone occurred once. The chain recombines TRBV6-5 with TRBJ2-1; the D gene is possibly TRBD1 (6 bases). V lost 4 bases and J 10 bases, leaving 11 bases between the germline ends. Per the germline V gene, CDR1 is MNHEY and CDR2 is SVGAGI. The CDR3 consists of 12 residues. The CDR3 sequence is CASSSRQAEQFF. The DNA of the CDR3 is TGTGCCAGCAGTTCAAGACAGGCCGAGCAGTTCTTC.

This chain uses TRBV12-5 with TRBJ1-2; D unresolved. Germline V CDR1 and CDR2: LGHNT, FRNRAP. V was cut by 2 bases and J by 4 bases, with 8 bases left in between. There are 13 residues in the CDR3. CDR3 sequence: CASGLPQIYGYTF. In nucleotides, the CDR3 is TGTGCTAGTGGTTTGCCACAAATCTATGGCTACACCTTC. Based on the CDR3 plus reference TRBV12-5 and TRBJ1-2, the full variable domain is DARVTQTPRHKVTEMGQEVTMRCQPILGHNTVFWYRQTMMQGLELLAYFRNRAPLDDSGMPKDRFSAEMPDATLATLKIQPSEPRDSAVYFCASGLPQIYGYTFGSGTRLTVV.

This rearrangement joins TRBV2 to TRBJ1-6; D might be TRBD1 (6 bases). Trimming cost V 4 bases and J 3 bases, with 7 bases left between them. This CDR3 has 14 residues. Germline CDR1 reads SNHLY; CDR2 reads FYNNEI. CDR3 in amino acids: CASSADSYNSPLHF. CDR3 DNA sequence: TGTGCCAGCAGTGCGGACAGCTATAATTCACCCCTCCACTTT.

V and J are TRBV28 and TRBJ1-2; a weak D match, TRBD1 (5 bases). The CDR3 extends over 13 amino acids. With 7 bases removed from V and 6 bases from J, the gap between germline ends came to 15 bases. Looked up from germline, CDR1 is MDHEN and CDR2 is SYDVKM. CDR3 in amino acids: CASTSRGVNGYTF. The CDR3 coding sequence is TGTGCCAGCACCTCCCGGGGGGTAAATGGCTACACCTTC.

The count of this clone is one. A read error may account for a junction end that differs from germline. This chain links TRBV6-5 with TRBJ2-7, with D tentatively TRBD1 (6 bases). Germline lookup yields CDR1 MNHEY and CDR2 SVGAGI. The CDR3 loop spans 13 amino acids. CDR3 protein: CASTPVLEGEPYF. The CDR3 nucleotides read TGTGCCAGCACTCCGGTCCTCGAGGGGGAGCCGTACTTC.

CDR3 amino acids: CASSLGGGEEKLFF. The CDR3 bases are TGTGCCAGCAGCTTGGGAGGGGGCGAGGAAAAACTGTTTTTT. The chain has TRBV5-4 and TRBJ1-4, with 7 bases identical to TRBD1. Germline V gene sequence: CDR1 SGHNT, CDR2 YYREEE (reference sequence). V shed 0 bases, J shed 8 bases, and the junction held 4 bases outside the gene matches. This CDR3 has 14 residues. Full variable domain (rest looked up from reference TRBV5-4 and TRBJ1-4): ETGVTQSPTHLIKTRGQQVTLRCSSQSGHNTVSWYQQALGQGPQFIFQYYREEENGRGNFPPRFSGLQFPNYSSELNVNALELDDSALYLCASSLGGGEEKLFFGSGTQLSVL.